Listed below are T cell receptor beta chains from one sample, sequenced in a study of cytomegalovirus exposure and HLA in healthy donors. Method: immunoSEQ multiplex PCR; TCRdb's copy keeps in-frame clones and lacks some. The repertoire holds 100,000 or so clones, 75% to 85% seen once, with approximately 2.2% in the top ten. The source material was PBMCs. These receptors all stem from a man younger than 45 in good health and CMV-seronegative. Both conserved end residues are part of each CDR3. D genes are given only for firm matches. Size is stated for part of the rows, as once, few or many counts, or as a class when the clone is expanded.

cdr3_aa	cdr3_nt	v_call	d_call	j_call	clone_size
CASSADLARTDTQYF	TGCGCCAGCAGCGCCGACTTAGCACGCACAGATACGCAGTATTTT	TRBV10-2	.	TRBJ2-3	.
CASSLASGGYEQYF	TGTGCCAGCAGCTTAGCCTCGGGGGGATACGAGCAGTACTTC	TRBV11-2	TRBD2	TRBJ2-7	.
CASSSQVGGSSNTGELFF	TGTGCCAGCAGCTCCCAGGTTGGGGGGAGTTCGAACACCGGGGAGCTGTTTTTT	TRBV7-6	.	TRBJ2-2	.
CATSRGTGYTGELFF	TGTGCCACCAGCAGAGGTACAGGGTACACCGGGGAGCTGTTTTTT	TRBV15	.	TRBJ2-2	.
CASSLAEGWSIQYF	TGTGCCAGCAGCTTAGCGGAGGGATGGAGCATTCAGTACTTC	TRBV7-9	.	TRBJ2-4	few
CASSPRGLAANTGELFF	TGTGCCAGCAGCCCAAGGGGACTAGCGGCGAACACCGGGGAGCTGTTTTTT	TRBV7-3	TRBD2	TRBJ2-2	.
CASSVGWGQAYGYTF	TGTGCCAGCAGCGTAGGGTGGGGACAGGCTTATGGCTACACCTTC	TRBV9	TRBD1	TRBJ1-2	.
CASSNRRTSGTVGPYNEQFF	TGTGCCAGCAGCAATAGACGGACTTCCGGGACAGTGGGACCCTACAATGAGCAGTTCTTC	TRBV21-1	.	TRBJ2-1	.
CASSFTGTENLSTDTQYF	TGCGCCAGCAGCTTTACCGGGACAGAGAACCTCTCCACAGATACGCAGTATTTT	TRBV5-1	TRBD1	TRBJ2-3	.
CASSLEGRGNEKLFF	TGTGCCAGCAGCCTCGAAGGAAGAGGTAATGAAAAACTGTTTTTT	TRBV28	.	TRBJ1-4	.
CASSSSNTEAFF	TGTGCCAGCAGCTCTAGTAACACTGAAGCTTTCTTT	TRBV7-2	.	TRBJ1-1	once
CASRGGGDEQFF	TGTGCCAGCAGAGGCGGCGGGGATGAGCAGTTCTTC	TRBV6-6	.	TRBJ2-1	few
CASSAGATAGYEQYF	TGCGCCAGCAGCGCCGGAGCTACTGCCGGGTACGAGCAGTACTTC	TRBV5-1	.	TRBJ2-7	.
CASRNRDRFNEKLFF	TGTGCCAGCAGGAATCGGGATAGGTTTAATGAAAAACTGTTTTTT	TRBV28	.	TRBJ1-4	few
CASSSDSIEAYNEQFF	TGTGCCAGCAGTTCCGACAGCATTGAGGCCTACAATGAGCAGTTCTTC	TRBV6-5	.	TRBJ2-1	.
CASSFRQGVYGYTF	TGTGCCAGCAGTTTCCGGCAGGGTGTCTATGGCTACACCTTC	TRBV28	.	TRBJ1-2	once
CSVFSTGDGYTF	TGCAGCGTTTTCTCTACAGGAGATGGCTACACCTTC	TRBV29-1	.	TRBJ1-2	.
CASSDGPGGDTEAFF	TGTGCCAGCAGTGACGGCCCAGGGGGAGACACTGAAGCTTTCTTT	TRBV6-4	TRBD1	TRBJ1-1	.
CASGFTPNSNQPQHF	TGTGCTAGTGGTTTCACGCCTAATAGCAATCAGCCCCAGCATTTT	TRBV12-5	.	TRBJ1-5	.
CASSPFTLGDNYGYTF	TGTGCCAGCAGTCCCTTTACCCTCGGGGATAACTATGGCTACACCTTC	TRBV27	.	TRBJ1-2	.
CASRRGQETQYF	TGCGCCAGCAGAAGGGGGCAAGAGACCCAGTACTTC	TRBV5-1	.	TRBJ2-5	.
CAWRALTSGGANEQFF	TGTGCCTGGAGGGCTTTGACTAGCGGGGGGGCCAATGAGCAGTTCTTC	TRBV30	TRBD2	TRBJ2-1	.
CASSDRTVSYEQYF	TGTGCCAGCAGTGATCGGACAGTCTCCTACGAGCAGTACTTC	TRBV2	.	TRBJ2-7	.
CASSLVLGLLAGETQYF	TGTGCCAGCAGCTTAGTTCTGGGTTTGCTAGCGGGGGAGACCCAGTACTTC	TRBV11-2	TRBD2	TRBJ2-5	once
CASSTHTGTDTQYF	TGTGCCAGCAGCACACATACAGGGACAGACACTCAGTACTTC	TRBV7-8	TRBD1	TRBJ2-7	.
CASSFGDRRAQHF	TGTGCCAGCAGTTTCGGGGACAGGCGGGCCCAGCATTTT	TRBV6-1	TRBD1	TRBJ1-5	.
CASSSGESDTQYF	TGTGCCAGCAGTAGCGGGGAATCAGATACGCAGTATTTT	TRBV6-5	TRBD2	TRBJ2-3	.
CASSPREGEPTYEQYF	TGTGCCAGCTCACCACGTGAAGGGGAACCTACCTACGAGCAGTACTTC	TRBV18	.	TRBJ2-7	once
CATSRVATDAQYF	TGTGCCACCAGCAGAGTTGCTACAGATGCGCAGTATTTT	TRBV15	.	TRBJ2-3	.
CSAEEGVTEAFF	TGCAGCGCGGAGGAGGGAGTTACTGAAGCTTTCTTT	TRBV29-1	.	TRBJ1-1	.
CASSLALAGGPGSYNEQFF	TGCGCCAGCAGCTTGGCCTTAGCGGGAGGGCCTGGCTCCTACAATGAGCAGTTCTTC	TRBV5-1	TRBD2	TRBJ2-1	few
CASSPRGGGSTDTQYF	TGTGCCAGCTCACCACGGGGCGGGGGCAGCACAGATACGCAGTATTTT	TRBV18	.	TRBJ2-3	.
CASTLAGGFGELFF	TGTGCCAGTACCCTAGCGGGGGGCTTCGGGGAGCTGTTTTTT	TRBV19	TRBD2	TRBJ2-2	.
CASSSPTGINTEAFF	TGTGCCAGCAGTTCCCCGACAGGGATAAACACTGAAGCTTTCTTT	TRBV28	TRBD1	TRBJ1-1	once
CASSQEPGQSEAFF	TGTGCCAGCAGCCAAGAACCGGGACAGTCCGAAGCTTTCTTT	TRBV4-2	TRBD1	TRBJ1-1	.
CASSLTENTEAFF	TGTGCCAGCAGCCTGACAGAGAACACTGAAGCTTTCTTT	TRBV2	.	TRBJ1-1	few
CSVVRAGVSTDTQYF	TGCAGCGTTGTTCGAGCGGGAGTTAGCACAGATACGCAGTATTTT	TRBV29-1	TRBD2	TRBJ2-3	.
CAISESSTGTMNYGYTF	TGTGCCATCAGTGAGTCTTCAACAGGGACCATGAACTATGGCTACACCTTC	TRBV10-3	.	TRBJ1-2	.
CASSSANNEKLFF	TGTGCCAGCAGTTCAGCGAATAATGAAAAACTGTTTTTT	TRBV6-6	.	TRBJ1-4	.
CASSITFPASGDTQYF	TGTGCCAGCAGCATTACCTTCCCCGCTAGCGGGGATACGCAGTATTTT	TRBV7-2	TRBD2	TRBJ2-3	.
CASSPEVWGYTF	TGTGCCAGCAGCCCTGAGGTGTGGGGCTACACCTTC	TRBV7-9	.	TRBJ1-2	few
CAITRQGANTEAFF	TGTGCCATCACCAGACAGGGGGCGAACACTGAAGCTTTCTTT	TRBV10-3	TRBD1	TRBJ1-1	few
CASIHRTGGSYEQYF	TGTGCCAGCATACACCGGACAGGGGGGAGTTACGAGCAGTACTTC	TRBV6-5	TRBD1	TRBJ2-7	few
CASSVISGTGLNEQFF	TGTGCCAGCAGCGTAATCAGCGGGACCGGCCTAAATGAGCAGTTCTTC	TRBV9	TRBD2	TRBJ2-1	.
CASSFRRGTQPQHF	TGTGCCAGCAGCTTTAGGAGGGGTACTCAGCCCCAGCATTTT	TRBV13	.	TRBJ1-5	few
CASSLRQAYGEQYF	TGTGCCAGCAGCTTAAGGCAGGCGTATGGCGAGCAGTACTTC	TRBV5-4	.	TRBJ2-7	.
CASSLAAYEQYF	TGTGCCAGCAGCTTGGCGGCCTACGAGCAGTACTTC	TRBV7-9	.	TRBJ2-7	.
CASSPLGGSADTQYF	TGTGCCAGCAGCCCATTAGGAGGGAGCGCAGATACGCAGTATTTT	TRBV11-2	.	TRBJ2-3	.
CASSIGTLNNQPQHF	TGTGCCAGTAGTATAGGGACACTAAATAATCAGCCCCAGCATTTT	TRBV19	.	TRBJ1-5	.
CSVAPGVGASSLSEKLFF	TGCAGCGTTGCCCCCGGGGTGGGGGCTAGTTCCCTAAGTGAAAAACTGTTTTTT	TRBV29-1	.	TRBJ1-4	.
CASGDRGQNEKLFF	TGTGCCAGCGGTGACCGAGGACAGAATGAAAAACTGTTTTTT	TRBV6-6	.	TRBJ1-4	.
CASSPGTAIDTQYF	TGTGCCAGCAGCCCTGGGACAGCGATAGATACGCAGTATTTT	TRBV5-4	TRBD1	TRBJ2-3	.
CSAKTGGNSPLHF	TGCAGCGCCAAGACAGGGGGAAATTCACCCCTCCACTTT	TRBV29-1	TRBD1	TRBJ1-6	.